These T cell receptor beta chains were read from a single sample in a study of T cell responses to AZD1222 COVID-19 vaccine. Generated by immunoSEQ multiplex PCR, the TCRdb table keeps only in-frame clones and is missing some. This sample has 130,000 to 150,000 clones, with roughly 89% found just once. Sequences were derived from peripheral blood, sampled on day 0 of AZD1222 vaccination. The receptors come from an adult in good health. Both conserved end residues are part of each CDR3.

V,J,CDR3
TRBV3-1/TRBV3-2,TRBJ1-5,CASSQGAAQHF
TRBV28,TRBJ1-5,CASSALRPDRGSYSNQPQHF
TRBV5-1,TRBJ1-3,CASRVTSNSGNTIYF
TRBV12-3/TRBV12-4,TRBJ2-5,CASSSLSGETQYF
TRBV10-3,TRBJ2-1,CAIRDGQEFYNEQFF
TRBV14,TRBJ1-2,CASSFQTGVDGYTF
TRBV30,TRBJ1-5,CAWSVGTVGNQPQHF
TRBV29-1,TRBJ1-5,CSVKGDSNQPQHF
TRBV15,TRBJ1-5,CATSRQGGNQPQHF
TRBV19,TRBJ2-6,CASSHRDRFSGANVLTF
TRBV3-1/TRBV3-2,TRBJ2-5,CASSELGWGRSETQYF
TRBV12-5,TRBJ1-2,CASGGVGDANYGYTF
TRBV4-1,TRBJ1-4,CASSQLGQKYEKLFF
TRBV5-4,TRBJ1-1,CASSLWNTEAFF
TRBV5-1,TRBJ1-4,CASSTGQILEKLFF
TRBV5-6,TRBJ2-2,CASSFSPKNTGELFF
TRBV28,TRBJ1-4,CASSHNTDEKLFF
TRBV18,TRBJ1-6,CASSPPGRNSPLHF
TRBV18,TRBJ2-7,CASSPDRGQGEQYF
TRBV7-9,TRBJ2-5,CASSGQGPRHQETQYF
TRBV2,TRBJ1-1,CASRTAGGEAFF
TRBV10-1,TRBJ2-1,CASSEFRLADYYNEQFF
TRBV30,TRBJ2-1,CAWKVIAGRVNEQFF
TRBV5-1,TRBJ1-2,CASSSFGARYGYTF
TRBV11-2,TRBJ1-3,CASSLVNTIYF
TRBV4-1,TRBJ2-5,CASRSLDLLGRKGSDQETQYF